These 25 T cell receptor beta chains came from one sample sequenced in a study of T cell changes during pregnancy in multiple sclerosis. Data came from immunoSEQ multiplex PCR; TCRdb stores just in-frame clones and leaves some out. This sample yields roughly 52,000 clones, of which 85% to 95% are seen a single time; around 5.9% belongs to the top ten. Sequences were derived from CD8+ T cells from peripheral blood mononuclear cells, sampled before pregnancy. All receptors come from a female donor with multiple sclerosis, enrolled in a pregnancy study.

This chain uses TRBV7-9 with TRBJ2-7; 7 bases match TRBD1. With 5 bases clipped from V and 2 bases from J, the junction kept 9 bases outside the gene matches. Germline lookup yields CDR1 SEHNR and CDR2 FQNEAQ (reference sequence). The CDR3 consists of 15 residues. CDR3 in DNA: TGTGCCAGCAGCCTCAAGGGACAGCACACCTACGAGCAGTACTTC. This encodes CASSLKGQHTYEQYF.

The chain couples TRBV13 to TRBJ2-7, with D tentatively TRBD2 (7 bases). The CDR3 consists of 16 residues. Germline V gene sequence: CDR1 PRHDT, CDR2 FYEKMQ (reference sequence). Between the trimmed V and J ends, which lost 0 bases and 0 bases, there was a span of 12 bases. The CDR3 coding sequence is TGTGCCAGCAGCTTAGGCCTAGCGGACAGCTCCTACGAGCAGTACTTC. Protein sequence: CASSLGLADSSYEQYF.

The rearrangement uses TRBV4-2 and TRBJ2-7, with 9 bases that match TRBD1. Germline V gene lookup returns CDR1 LGHNA and CDR2 YNFKEQ. V shed 0 bases, J shed 5 bases, and the junction held 8 bases outside the gene matches. This CDR3 has 16 residues. The CDR3 nucleotides are TGTGCCAGCAGCCAAGATAGGAACAGGGGGCTCAACGAGCAGTACTTC. Residues: CASSQDRNRGLNEQYF.

This clone has a single count. The gene calls are TRBV29-1 and TRBJ1-1, with D maybe TRBD1 (6 bases). The V and J ends lost 6 bases and 8 bases respectively, with 16 bases between them. The CDR3 extends over 12 amino acids. In germline, CDR1 is SQVTM, CDR2 ANQGSEA. In DNA, the CDR3 is TGCAGCGTAACAGGGCGGTTTTCGGAAGCTTTCTTT. The encoded protein is CSVTGRFSEAFF. Combining the CDR3 with reference TRBV29-1 and TRBJ1-1 gives the whole variable domain SAVISQKPSRDICQRGTSLTIQCQVDSQVTMMFWYRQQPGQSLTLIATANQGSEATYESGFVIDKFPISRPNLTFSTLTVSNMSPEDSSIYLCSVTGRFSEAFFGQGTRLTVV.

The chain is built from TRBV19 and TRBJ1-1, with D uncertain. V dropped 5 bases and J dropped 0 bases, with 7 bases sitting between them. The length of the CDR3 is 13 residues. From germline, CDR1 is LNHDA and CDR2 SQIVND (reference sequence). The CDR3 sequence: CASSFTLNTEAFF. The CDR3 region has the DNA TGTGCCAGTAGTTTCACTTTGAACACTGAAGCTTTCTTT.

The chain links TRBV5-1 to TRBJ2-7; D ambiguous. The CDR3 is 12 amino acids. Germline V gives CDR1 SGHRS, CDR2 YFSETQ. The V gene lost 3 bases and the J gene lost 4 bases, with 8 bases spanning the gap. The DNA for the CDR3 is TGCGCCAGCAGCTACGACTCTTACGAGCAGTACTTC. This sequence encodes CASSYDSYEQYF.

The gene calls are TRBV2 and TRBJ1-1; possibly TRBD1 for D (5 bases). The length of the CDR3 is 16 residues. Trimming stripped 6 bases from V and 0 bases from J, with 17 bases between. Germline CDR1 SNHLY, CDR2 FYNNEI. DNA of the CDR3: TGTGCCAGCAGGGGCCATTTGACAGAGATGAACACTGAAGCTTTCTTT. This translates into CASRGHLTEMNTEAFF.

V usage is TRBV20-1 and J usage is TRBJ1-1; D may be TRBD1 (6 bases). Per germline, CDR1 DFQATT and CDR2 SNEGSKA (reference sequence). V gave up 2 bases and J gave up 6 bases, with 7 bases separating them. The CDR3 extends over 11 amino acids. In nucleotides, the CDR3 is TGCAGTGCTAGATGGGGGCCTGAAGCTTTCTTT. It is translated as CSARWGPEAFF.

This rearrangement joins TRBV7-9 to TRBJ1-3; 11 bases are a match to TRBD1. The CDR3 runs 11 residues. Looked up from germline, CDR1 is SEHNR and CDR2 is FQNEAQ (reference sequence). V shed 4 bases, J shed 16 bases, and the junction held 3 bases outside the gene matches. CDR3 residues: CASSSGQGAYF. The CDR3 nucleotides are TGTGCCAGCAGCTCCGGACAGGGGGCGTATTTT.

The rearrangement links TRBV30 to TRBJ1-2; the match to TRBD1 covers 8 bases. V trimming: 0 bases; J trimming: 12 bases; junction bases outside the gene matches: 12. CDR3 size: 14 residues. Germline CDR1 and CDR2: GTSNPN and SVGIG (reference sequence). The CDR3 loop reads CAWSVMGLGTGNTF. CDR3 nucleotide sequence: TGTGCCTGGAGTGTAATGGGACTGGGGACAGGAAACACCTTC.

The genes are TRBV25-1 and TRBJ1-2; D call uncertain. With 6 bases removed from V and 0 bases from J, the gap between germline ends came to 11 bases. The CDR3 runs to 14 residues. Germline-derived CDR1 and CDR2 are MGHDK and SYGVNS. The CDR3 DNA follows: TGTGCCAGCAGCATACATGAAGCTAACTATGGCTACACCTTC. Translating it yields CASSIHEANYGYTF.

This clone occurred once. This rearrangement joins TRBV29-1 to TRBJ2-2; D might be TRBD1 (5 bases). The germline V and J ends were trimmed by 7 bases and 0 bases, with 21 bases remaining between them. Per the germline V gene, CDR1 is SQVTM and CDR2 is ANQGSEA. There are 17 residues in the CDR3. The CDR3 DNA reads TGCAGCGCTGTTACAGGCACAAAGATGGCGAACACCGGGGAGCTGTTTTTT. It codes for CSAVTGTKMANTGELFF.

This clone appeared once. J is TRBJ2-5 and V is TRBV11-2; 10 bases fit TRBD2. CDR1 and CDR2 from the germline V gene are SGHAT and FQNNGV. V shed 4 bases and J 5 bases; nucleotides not matched to a gene: 7. This CDR3 contains 15 residues. The DNA for the CDR3 is TGTGCCAGCAGCTCGGTACTAGCGGGAAGGGAGACCCAGTACTTC. Translated, it gives CASSSVLAGRETQYF.

This clone was observed a single time. The rearrangement links TRBV5-1 to TRBJ2-3; TRBD1 is a possible D gene (6 bases). The germline V gene encodes CDR1 SGHRS and CDR2 YFSETQ. V lost 4 bases, J lost 2 bases, and 11 bases lay in between. The CDR3 sequence is 14 residues long. The CDR3: CASSVTGFTDTQYF. The CDR3 bases are TGCGCCAGCAGCGTCACAGGGTTCACAGATACGCAGTATTTT.

The chain joins TRBV6-5 to TRBJ1-2; perhaps TRBD1 as D (6 bases). The CDR3 loop spans 13 amino acids. Germline CDR1 is MNHEY and CDR2 is SVGAGI. V was trimmed by 6 bases and J by 6 bases, leaving 14 bases between them. In nucleotides, the CDR3 is TGTGCCAGCAGCCCAGGGGACCCAAATGGCTACACCTTC. It specifies CASSPGDPNGYTF.

This clone was observed a handful of times. CDR3 sequence reads: CASSEGTGTNIGEAFF. In DNA, the CDR3 is TGTGCCAGCAGCGAAGGGACAGGGACGAACATCGGAGAAGCTTTCTTT. The chain links TRBV5-4 to TRBJ1-1; 9 bases are shared with TRBD1. Germline loops: CDR1 SGHNT, CDR2 YYREEE (reference sequence). The V gene end was trimmed by 4 bases and the J gene end by 8 bases; junction bases not matched to a gene: 15. There are 16 residues in the CDR3.

The genes are TRBV4-2 and TRBJ2-7, with D possibly matching TRBD2 (5 bases). Trimming pared 4 bases from V and 4 bases from J, leaving 20 bases between. The CDR3 length is 16 residues. Looked up from germline, CDR1 is LGHNA and CDR2 is YNFKEQ. The CDR3: CASSRTLDGSQYEQYF. The DNA for the CDR3 is TGTGCCAGCAGCCGTACACTAGATGGGTCTCAATACGAGCAGTACTTC.

V is TRBV27 and J is TRBJ1-4; 7 bases fit TRBD1. Germline V gene lookup returns CDR1 MNHEY and CDR2 SMNVEV (reference sequence). J gave up 7 bases and V 2 bases, and 7 bases lay outside the gene matches. The CDR3 extends over 15 amino acids. DNA for the CDR3: TGTGCCAGCAGTTTAATTGGGCAGGGGGGTGAAAAACTGTTTTTT. This encodes CASSLIGQGGEKLFF.

Comments on this clone: Other DNA sequences within the sample encode an identical CDR3. The chain links TRBV19 to TRBJ2-7; 9 positions agree with TRBD2. The V and J ends lost 8 bases and 2 bases, in that order; junction bases with no gene match: 7. The CDR3 sequence is 14 residues long. CDR1 is LNHDA and CDR2 is SQIVND in the germline V gene (reference sequence). The CDR3 DNA reads TGTGCCAGTTCCCCGACTAGCGGCGCCTACGAGCAGTACTTC. Translated: CASSPTSGAYEQYF. Looking up the rest from reference TRBV19 and TRBJ2-7 gives the full variable domain: DGGITQSPKYLFRKEGQNVTLSCEQNLNHDAMYWYRQDPGQGLRLIYYSQIVNDFQKGDIAEGYSVSREKKESFPLTVTSAQKNPTAFYLCASSPTSGAYEQYFGPGTRLTVT.

This sequence joins TRBV18 and TRBJ2-5, with 7 bases lining up with TRBD1. The trim removed 1 base at V and 5 bases at J, leaving 7 bases unmatched. Germline loops: CDR1 KGHSH, CDR2 LQKENI. The CDR3 consists of 15 residues. CDR3: CASSPRQGLLETQYF. The CDR3 DNA is TGTGCCAGCTCACCACGACAGGGTCTGTTGGAGACCCAGTACTTC.

This sequence joins TRBV7-9 and TRBJ2-2, with TRBD1 matching 7 bases. The J segment lost 3 bases and the V segment lost 9 bases, leaving 4 bases of the junction unmatched. Germline V gives CDR1 SEHNR, CDR2 FQNEAQ (reference sequence). This CDR3 has 13 amino acids. The CDR3 nucleotides are TGTGCCAGTAGGGGACAGTACACCGGGGAGCTGTTTTTT. Its translation: CASRGQYTGELFF.

The J gene is TRBJ1-5, the V gene TRBV6-1, with D maybe TRBD1 (5 bases). The length of the CDR3 is 15 residues. The V and J ends lost 5 bases and 6 bases respectively, with 17 bases between them. CDR1 MNHNS and CDR2 SASEGT come from the germline V gene. CDR3 sequence (DNA): TGTGCCAGCAGTTTGTATAAGGGGTCGAGTCAGCCCCAGCATTTT. Its translation is CASSLYKGSSQPQHF.

This clone was seen once. CDR3 sequence: CASSYSNVQANYGYTF. DNA for the CDR3: TGCGCCAGCAGCTACTCGAACGTTCAAGCTAACTATGGCTACACCTTC. The V and J genes are TRBV4-1 and TRBJ1-2; no reliable D call. Germline V gene lookup returns CDR1 MGHRA and CDR2 YSYEKL. Trimming removed 5 bases from V and 0 bases from J, with 16 bases in between. The CDR3 has 16 amino acids.

The V gene is TRBV27, the J gene TRBJ2-1; no reliable D call. CDR3 size: 14 residues. The germline V gene has CDR1 MNHEY and CDR2 SMNVEV (reference sequence). Trimming pared 0 bases from V and 5 bases from J, leaving 8 bases between. DNA for the CDR3: TGTGCCAGCAGTTTATCAAACTTTCACAATGAGCAGTTCTTC. It is translated as CASSLSNFHNEQFF.

Comments on this clone: Other DNA sequences in this sample translate to the same CDR3. V is TRBV6-4 and J is TRBJ2-3, with 10 bases aligning to TRBD1. The CDR3 length is 14 residues. Germline-derived CDR1 and CDR2 are MRHNA and SNTAGT. Losses at the gene ends were 2 bases for V and 4 bases for J; bases not matched to a gene: 0. CDR3 DNA: TGTGCCAGCAGTGACGGACAGGGGGCAGATACGCAGTATTTT. It codes for CASSDGQGADTQYF.